This TCR beta chain was identified in a study of blood T cells in healthy people across ages. Each sample yielded at least 6 million isolated PBMCs. Per sample, extraction of total RNA gave at least 5.5 micrograms in every case. Using a J-beta primer mix together with a sample-barcoded 5' primer, a second PCR was run for roughly 6 to 11 cycles. TCRdb itself ran the 5' RACE reads through MiXCR, one entry per CDR3 protein. The data hold 700,000 to 850,000 distinct CDR3 sequences, with 35% to 40% observed a single time. Note on this clonotype: Its antigen is currently unknown.

The study's findings and limits: A roughly linear age-dependent decrease characterized TCR beta diversity per million T cells. Conclusively comparing naive with antigen-experienced cells was impossible with unsorted PBMCs.

CDR1 and CDR2 from the germline V gene are LNHDA and SQIVND (reference sequence). V was pared by 4 bases and J by 2 bases, with 5 bases of the junction left unmatched. This CDR3 comprises 15 residues. This rearrangement joins TRBV19 to TRBJ2-4; the match to TRBD1 covers 7 bases. This TCR derives from a young man in good health. Sequenced: blood. DNA of the CDR3: TGTGCCAGTAGTAACCCAGGGGGAACCAAAAACATTCAGTACTTC. Its translation is CASSNPGGTKNIQYF.